A single sample is the source of the 14 T cell receptor beta chains below, sequenced in a study of identical twins. TCRdb reanalysed the 5' RACE reads using MiXCR and keeps one entry per CDR3 protein. The sample holds approximately 500,000 distinct CDR3 sequences, 15% seen once. The same data also went into a second study, on yellow fever vaccine responses in identical twins.

Material for sequencing was CD4+ T cells sorted from blood. The receptors were sampled from a woman aged 18-29 years in good health.

At least ten counts were recorded for this clonotype. J is TRBJ1-5 and V is TRBV20-1; a weak D match, TRBD1 (5 bases). In germline, CDR1 is DFQATT, CDR2 SNEGSKA (reference sequence). The V and J ends lost 1 base and 3 bases respectively, with 16 bases between them. The CDR3 is 16 residues long. The CDR3 bases are TGCAGTGCTAGAGCCCGGCAGGAGGGGCACAATCAGCCCCAGCATTTT. This encodes CSARARQEGHNQPQHF.

There are a few counts of this clonotype. The J gene is TRBJ2-7, the V gene TRBV5-1; D is possibly TRBD1 (5 bases). The CDR3 covers 14 residues. The germline V gene has CDR1 SGHRS and CDR2 YFSETQ. Trimming removed 4 bases at V and 3 bases at J, with 14 bases between. CDR3 DNA: TGCGCCAGCAGCCGAGATCGGACAATCTACGAGCAGTACTTC. It codes for CASSRDRTIYEQYF. The whole variable domain, remainder taken from reference TRBV5-1 and TRBJ2-7, is KAGVTQTPRYLIKTRGQQVTLSCSPISGHRSVSWYQQTPGQGLQFLFEYFSETQRNKGNFPGRFSGRQFSNSRSEMNVSTLELGDSALYLCASSRDRTIYEQYFGPGTRLTVT.

The chain has TRBV27 and TRBJ2-5, with 9 bases matching TRBD2. The CDR3 is made up of 13 amino acids. The germline V gene encodes CDR1 MNHEY and CDR2 SMNVEV (reference sequence). The V gene end was trimmed by 7 bases and the J gene end by 9 bases; junction bases not matched to a gene: 9. The CDR3 spells CASKPAAGGAQYF. As DNA, the CDR3 is TGTGCCAGCAAACCGGCAGCGGGAGGTGCCCAGTACTTC.

The chain carries TRBV28 and TRBJ1-1; possible D gene TRBD1, 5 bases. Germline V gives CDR1 MDHEN, CDR2 SYDVKM. Deletions cut 6 bases from V and 1 base from J, with 15 bases between. This CDR3 comprises 15 residues. CDR3 in amino acids: CASSRPGGSNTEAFF. The CDR3 DNA reads TGTGCCAGCAGCCGGCCGGGGGGGTCGAACACTGAAGCTTTCTTT.

The rearrangement uses TRBV9 and TRBJ2-7; D may be TRBD1 (6 bases). Deletions cut 1 base from V and 5 bases from J, with 22 bases between. From germline, CDR1 is SGDLS and CDR2 YYNGEE. The CDR3 is made up of 17 amino acids. As DNA, the CDR3 is TGTGCCAGCAGCGTATCCCCCAACAGGGACCTCCGGGACGAGCAGTACTTC. This encodes CASSVSPNRDLRDEQYF.

The V gene is TRBV15, the J gene TRBJ2-1; D may be TRBD2 (6 bases). This CDR3 region has 16 residues. The V gene lost 4 bases and the J gene lost 4 bases, with 17 bases spanning the gap. The V gene's germline CDR1 is LNHNV and CDR2 YYDKDF (reference sequence). Here the CDR3 reads CATSNRRVGVYNEQFF. CDR3 bases: TGTGCCACCAGCAACCGGAGGGTGGGGGTGTACAATGAGCAGTTCTTC.

This clonotype has more than one count but fewer than ten. The genes are TRBV18 and TRBJ1-2; D unresolved. This CDR3 region has 14 residues. The ends were cut back, 3 bases at V and 4 bases at J, with 12 bases in the middle. In germline, CDR1 is KGHSH, CDR2 LQKENI. The CDR3 spells CASSPGRDAYGYTF. CDR3 DNA: TGTGCCAGCTCACCTGGGAGGGATGCCTATGGCTACACCTTC. Variable domain in full (rest from reference TRBV18 and TRBJ1-2): NAGVMQNPRHLVRRRGQEARLRCSPMKGHSHVYWYRQLPEEGLKFMVYLQKENIIDESGMPKERFSAEFPKEGPSILRIQQVVRGDSAAYFCASSPGRDAYGYTFGSGTRLTVV.

This clonotype has only a few counts. The V call is TRBV3-1, the J call TRBJ2-1; 8 nucleotides agree with TRBD1. V lost 4 bases and J lost 2; bases outside the gene matches: 4. The CDR3 loop spans 15 amino acids. The germline CDR1 and CDR2 sequences are LGHDT and YNNKEL (reference sequence). CDR3 bases: TGTGCCAGCAGCCGGGGGACAGGAGCCTACAATGAGCAGTTCTTC. Its translation: CASSRGTGAYNEQFF.

The chain uses TRBV7-9 and TRBJ2-3; no clear D. V was trimmed by 3 bases and J by 4 bases, leaving 8 bases between them. From germline, CDR1 is SEHNR and CDR2 FQNEAQ (reference sequence). The CDR3 length is 13 residues. CDR3 region: CASSFSAPDTQYF. CDR3 in DNA: TGTGCCAGCAGCTTTTCGGCTCCAGATACGCAGTATTTT.

This clonotype was picked up a small number of times. The chain employs TRBV4-1 and TRBJ2-5; D remains ambiguous. CDR3 length equals 13 residues. Trimming removed 3 bases from V and 2 bases from J, with 7 bases in between. From germline, CDR1 is MGHRA and CDR2 YSYEKL. The CDR3 region is CASSHTVQETQYF. CDR3 nucleotides: TGCGCCAGCAGCCATACAGTACAAGAGACCCAGTACTTC.

This sequence joins TRBV6-1 and TRBJ2-1; D possibly uses TRBD1 or TRBD2 (7 bases each). Germline CDR1 reads MNHNS; CDR2 reads SASEGT. The V gene lost 5 bases and the J gene lost 4 bases, with 21 bases spanning the gap. The length of the CDR3 is 17 residues. CDR3 nucleotides: TGTGCCAGCAGTCAGGGGGGAGCGGGGATGAGATACAATGAGCAGTTCTTC. It is translated as CASSQGGAGMRYNEQFF.

The chain carries TRBV28 and TRBJ2-5; the match to TRBD1 covers 10 bases. With V trimmed by 6 bases and J by 10 bases, 11 bases remained unmatched. CDR3 length: 14 amino acids. CDR1 and CDR2 from the germline V gene are MDHEN and SYDVKM. The CDR3 bases are TGTGCCAGCAGATCCCGGGGACAGGGGCCTCACCAGTACTTC. Protein product: CASRSRGQGPHQYF. Combining the CDR3 with reference TRBV28 and TRBJ2-5 gives the whole variable domain DVKVTQSSRYLVKRTGEKVFLECVQDMDHENMFWYRQDPGLGLRLIYFSYDVKMKEKGDIPEGYSVSREKKERFSLILESASTNQTSMYLCASRSRGQGPHQYFGPGTRLLVL.

The chain recombines TRBV10-2 with TRBJ2-5; tentative D call: TRBD1 (6 bases). Trimming shortened V by 10 bases and J by 2 bases, and 11 bases separated the two germline ends. This CDR3 is 12 amino acids long. Germline CDR1 WSHSY, CDR2 SAAADI. The CDR3: CATTGNQETQYF. The DNA for the CDR3 is TGCGCCACCACAGGGAATCAAGAGACCCAGTACTTC.

In its sample, this clonotype was seen many times. The V gene is TRBV12-3 or TRBV12-4, the J gene TRBJ2-2; the match to TRBD2 covers 10 bases. The CDR3 sequence is 16 residues long. V lost 5 bases and J lost 4; bases outside the gene matches: 7. CDR3 loop: CASSLSSGSLTGELFF. CDR3 sequence (DNA): TGTGCCAGCAGTCTGTCTAGCGGGAGCCTCACCGGGGAGCTGTTTTTT.